Presented here are 22 T cell receptor beta chains from one specimen sequenced in a study of blood T cell repertoires in COVID-19. Sequencing used immunoSEQ multiplex PCR; TCRdb keeps in-frame clones, though not all of them. This table holds approximately 230,000 clones, about 90% found once. Sequenced: peripheral blood. The source of these receptors is a man at least 80 years old with acute or convalescent COVID-19.

The chain has TRBV9 and TRBJ2-2; D perhaps matches TRBD1 (6 bases). The V gene lost 4 bases and the J gene lost 5 bases, with 15 bases spanning the gap. Germline CDR1 and CDR2: SGDLS and YYNGEE. This CDR3 has 15 residues. CDR3 DNA: TGTGCCAGCAGCATTACAGGGCAGGGGACCGGGGAGCTGTTTTTT. Translation: CASSITGQGTGELFF.

The chain is built from TRBV19 and TRBJ1-5, with 7 bases matching TRBD1. CDR3 length: 13 residues. V was pared by 5 bases and J by 10 bases, with 8 bases of the junction left unmatched. Germline V gene lookup returns CDR1 LNHDA and CDR2 SQIVND (reference sequence). The CDR3 DNA reads as TGTGCCAGTAGTGAACAGGGGCCGCTCCCCCAGCATTTT. It encodes CASSEQGPLPQHF.

The chain uses TRBV28 and TRBJ1-4; tentative D call: TRBD1 (5 bases). This CDR3 is built from 13 residues. The germline V gene encodes CDR1 MDHEN and CDR2 SYDVKM. The V and J ends lost 6 bases and 8 bases respectively, with 13 bases between them. The CDR3 protein is CASSTRVGEKLFF. DNA of the CDR3: TGTGCCAGCAGCACCAGGGTAGGGGAAAAACTGTTTTTT. Full variable domain (missing parts from reference TRBV28 and TRBJ1-4): DVKVTQSSRYLVKRTGEKVFLECVQDMDHENMFWYRQDPGLGLRLIYFSYDVKMKEKGDIPEGYSVSREKKERFSLILESASTNQTSMYLCASSTRVGEKLFFGSGTQLSVL.

This sequence joins TRBV7-6 and TRBJ2-3; a weak D match, TRBD2 (6 bases). Germline V gene data show CDR1 as SGHVS and CDR2 as FNYEAQ. The germline V and J ends were trimmed by 5 bases and 5 bases, with 11 bases remaining between them. CDR3 length: 13 amino acids. CDR3 in DNA: TGTGCCAGCAGCCCTAGCGTTGGAGATACGCAGTATTTT. Encoded protein: CASSPSVGDTQYF.

This clone was observed once. This rearrangement joins TRBV7-2 to TRBJ2-1; D is ambiguous. V was cut by 2 bases and J by 3 bases, with 17 bases left in between. Per the germline V gene, CDR1 is SGHTA and CDR2 is FQGNSA. CDR3 size: 17 residues. DNA for the CDR3: TGTGCCAGCAGCTTACTGTTGGGTGACAATGTCTACAATGAGCAGTTCTTC. It translates to CASSLLLGDNVYNEQFF. Looking up the rest from reference TRBV7-2 and TRBJ2-1 gives the full variable domain: GAGVSQSPSNKVTEKGKDVELRCDPISGHTALYWYRQSLGQGLEFLIYFQGNSAPDKSGLPSDRFSAERTGGSVSTLTIQRTQQEDSAVYLCASSLLLGDNVYNEQFFGPGTRLTVL.

V is TRBV18 and J is TRBJ1-4; the match to TRBD1 covers 12 bases. Per germline, CDR1 KGHSH and CDR2 LQKENI. V lost 4 bases and J lost 3; bases outside the gene matches: 12. The CDR3 covers 19 residues. The CDR3 loop reads CASSRTSGTGGKANEKLFF. As DNA, the CDR3 is TGTGCCAGCTCACGAACTTCCGGGACAGGGGGCAAAGCTAATGAAAAACTGTTTTTT.

This clone has just one count. This rearrangement joins TRBV7-2 to TRBJ1-3; 8 bases are shared with TRBD1. The trim removed 4 bases at V and 4 bases at J, leaving 3 bases unmatched. CDR3 size: 14 residues. The germline CDR1 and CDR2 sequences are SGHTA and FQGNSA. The CDR3 sequence: CASSSGQGGNTIYF. CDR3 coding DNA: TGTGCCAGCAGCTCAGGACAGGGAGGAAACACCATATATTTT.

This sequence joins TRBV5-1 and TRBJ1-1, with TRBD1 as a possible D gene (5 bases). Germline V lookup: CDR1 SGHRS, CDR2 YFSETQ. The V end lost 4 bases, the J end lost 1 base, and 14 bases lay between the germline ends. The CDR3 runs to 15 residues. In nucleotides, the CDR3 is TGCGCCAGCAGCCGTAATCCTACAGGGAACACTGAAGCTTTCTTT. Its protein is CASSRNPTGNTEAFF. The full variable domain, with the rest looked up from reference TRBV5-1 and TRBJ1-1, is KAGVTQTPRYLIKTRGQQVTLSCSPISGHRSVSWYQQTPGQGLQFLFEYFSETQRNKGNFPGRFSGRQFSNSRSEMNVSTLELGDSALYLCASSRNPTGNTEAFFGQGTRLTVV.

CDR3 DNA: TGTGCCAGCAGCCAAGCTTATAATGAAAAACTGTTTTTT. Protein sequence: CASSQAYNEKLFF. The chain joins TRBV3-1 (or the pseudogene TRBV3-2) to TRBJ1-4; D not resolved. Trimming cost V 1 base and J 4 bases, with 4 bases left between them. Germline CDR1 LGHDT, CDR2 YNNKEL (reference sequence). The CDR3 runs 13 residues.

As for this clone: It is unclear where the CDR3 begins or ends on the DNA, so no DNA is shown, and the CDR3 is as TCRdb lists it. The chain combines TRBV7-3 with TRBJ2-1; whether TRBD2, the table's D call, matches the DNA was not checked. The CDR3 length is 15 residues, termini included. CDR1 is SGHTA and CDR2 is FQGTGA in the germline V gene. The CDR3 here is CASSSSVSVSNEQFF.

Here the CDR3 reads CASSQSRLTNEKLFF. DNA for the CDR3: TGCGCCAGCAGCCAATCTCGGTTAACTAATGAAAAACTGTTTTTT. This sequence joins TRBV4-3 and TRBJ1-4; D is unresolved. Per germline, CDR1 LGHNA and CDR2 YSLEER. V was pared by 2 bases and J by 1 base, with 8 bases between. This CDR3 has 15 amino acids.

This clone has more than one count but fewer than ten. The J gene is TRBJ2-7, the V gene TRBV5-1; D call uncertain. The CDR3 runs to 14 residues. CDR1 is SGHRS, CDR2 YFSETQ, per germline. V was cut by 4 bases and J by 0 bases, with 11 bases left in between. The CDR3 sequence: CASSTDTYSYEQYF. The CDR3, as DNA: TGCGCCAGCAGCACCGACACGTACTCCTACGAGCAGTACTTC.

The chain uses TRBV7-2 and TRBJ1-2; D possibly corresponds to TRBD1 (5 bases). The germline V gene has CDR1 SGHTA and CDR2 FQGNSA. The CDR3 sequence is 15 residues long. Trimming removed 3 bases at V and 5 bases at J, with 16 bases between. The CDR3 nucleotides are TGTGCCAGCAGCTTTTCGGTAGGGGCGAAGTATGGCTACACCTTC. This translates into CASSFSVGAKYGYTF.

V gene TRBV6-5 combines with J gene TRBJ2-7; tentative D call: TRBD2 (5 bases). V lost 0 bases and J 3 bases, leaving 9 bases between the germline ends. Looked up from germline, CDR1 is MNHEY and CDR2 is SVGAGI. The CDR3 is 14 residues long. For the CDR3, the DNA is TGTGCCAGCAGTTACTCGATTGGAGGCTACGAGCAGTACTTC. Its protein is CASSYSIGGYEQYF.

V gene TRBV7-2 combines with J gene TRBJ1-5, with D possibly matching TRBD1 (6 bases). The V end lost 0 bases, the J end lost 0 bases, and 15 bases lay between the germline ends. CDR3 length equals 18 residues. Germline CDR1 SGHTA, CDR2 FQGNSA. The CDR3 DNA reads TGTGCCAGCAGCTTAGCGGGGGCAGGGTCTTATAGCAATCAGCCCCAGCATTTT. It codes for CASSLAGAGSYSNQPQHF.

The chain uses TRBV6-2 or TRBV6-3 and TRBJ2-1; the match to TRBD1 covers 7 bases. The germline V gene has CDR1 MNHEY and CDR2 SVGEGT. With V trimmed by 6 bases and J by 7 bases, 6 bases remained unmatched. The CDR3 is made up of 13 amino acids. The CDR3 here is CASSQTGRNEQFF. The CDR3 DNA reads TGTGCCAGCAGCCAGACAGGGCGGAATGAGCAGTTCTTC.

The V and J genes are TRBV6-1 and TRBJ1-5; D unclear. Germline CDR1 MNHNS, CDR2 SASEGT. The CDR3 is 13 residues long. Trimming removed 1 base at V and 4 bases at J, with 5 bases between. The CDR3 protein is CASSEVENQPQHF. CDR3 DNA sequence: TGTGCCAGCAGTGAAGTAGAAAATCAGCCCCAGCATTTT.

This chain links TRBV5-1 with TRBJ2-1; a weak D match, TRBD2 (7 bases). Germline V CDR1 and CDR2: SGHRS, YFSETQ. CDR3 length equals 17 residues. The germline V and J ends were trimmed by 7 bases and 5 bases, with 25 bases remaining between them. The CDR3 is CASRQGGWREIHNEQFF. CDR3 sequence (DNA): TGCGCCAGCCGACAAGGGGGGTGGCGGGAGATTCACAATGAGCAGTTCTTC.

The V and J genes are TRBV18 and TRBJ2-1; 7 bases line up with TRBD1. The V segment lost 0 bases and the J segment 4 bases; nucleotides outside the gene matches: 6. The CDR3 spans 16 residues. Per the germline V gene, CDR1 is KGHSH and CDR2 is LQKENI. The CDR3: CASSPPGTVDYNEQFF. The CDR3 nucleotides are TGTGCCAGCTCACCACCCGGGACAGTGGATTACAATGAGCAGTTCTTC. Full variable domain (remainder filled in from reference TRBV18 and TRBJ2-1): NAGVMQNPRHLVRRRGQEARLRCSPMKGHSHVYWYRQLPEEGLKFMVYLQKENIIDESGMPKERFSAEFPKEGPSILRIQQVVRGDSAAYFCASSPPGTVDYNEQFFGPGTRLTVL.

This clone was seen once. CDR3 sequence reads: CATRGSPNTEAFF. The CDR3 DNA reads TGTGCCACCCGAGGGTCACCGAACACTGAAGCTTTCTTT. This sequence joins TRBV6-5 and TRBJ1-1; D gene ambiguous. Trimming removed 10 bases from V and 1 base from J, with 13 bases in between. CDR3 length: 13 residues. The germline CDR1 and CDR2 sequences are MNHEY and SVGAGI.

The gene calls are TRBV20-1 and TRBJ2-1, with a possible D match to TRBD2 (6 bases). Germline V gives CDR1 DFQATT, CDR2 SNEGSKA (reference sequence). This CDR3 region has 16 residues. Trimming left V 3 bases short and J 1 base short, with 16 bases between. The CDR3 DNA follows: TGCAGTGCTAGTCCCCTTACTAGCTTGTCCTACAATGAGCAGTTCTTC. Amino acid sequence: CSASPLTSLSYNEQFF.

This clone was detected a few times. The rearrangement uses TRBV28 and TRBJ1-6, with D perhaps matching TRBD1 (5 bases). This CDR3 is built from 16 residues. Trimming cost V 4 bases and J 6 bases, with 16 bases left between them. Germline CDR1 reads MDHEN; CDR2 reads SYDVKM. Here the CDR3 DNA reads TGTGCCAGCAGTTACCCTCTCGGGGGACGTAATTCACCCCTCCACTTT. It codes for CASSYPLGGRNSPLHF. The full variable domain, with the rest looked up from reference TRBV28 and TRBJ1-6, is DVKVTQSSRYLVKRTGEKVFLECVQDMDHENMFWYRQDPGLGLRLIYFSYDVKMKEKGDIPEGYSVSREKKERFSLILESASTNQTSMYLCASSYPLGGRNSPLHFGNGTRLTVT.